The TCR beta chain described here comes from a study of CD8 T cells in ankylosing spondylitis. Study-wide points: Matched ankylosing spondylitis synovial fluid reportedly contained a significantly enriched population of disease-linked clones.

This clonotype has just a few counts. Its target is unknown. TCRdb ran MiXCR on the 5' RACE reads and lists one entry per CDR3 protein. The sample contains 150,000 to 200,000 distinct CDR3 sequences, around a third of which appear only once. The CDR3 is 13 residues long. The ends were cut back, 4 bases at V and 6 bases at J, with 12 bases in the middle. Germline CDR1 LGHDT, CDR2 YNNKEL (reference sequence). The material sequenced was synovial fluid, either unsorted or a sorted T cell fraction (not recorded which). This chain uses TRBV3-1 with TRBJ1-1; D remains ambiguous. The source is a male donor with ankylosing spondylitis. DNA for the CDR3: TGTGCCAGCAGCCGGCCGGGAGACGCTGAAGCTTTCTTT. Protein sequence: CASSRPGDAEAFF. The whole variable domain, filled in from reference TRBV3-1 and TRBJ1-1, reads DTAVSQTPKYLVTQMGNDKSIKCEQNLGHDTMYWYKQDSKKFLKIMFSYNNKELIINETVPNRFSPKSPDKAHLNLHINSLELGDSAVYFCASSRPGDAEAFFGQGTRLTVV.